The clone carrying this T cell receptor beta chain was seen more than once but under ten times. What it binds is not known. This sample was included in a study of cytotoxic CD8 clonotypes in ibrutinib-treated CLL. Background on the study: The subjects consisted of about a dozen relapsed/refractory and roughly 15 treatment-naive individuals, with approximately 17 IGHV unmutated.

The intended depth for sequencing was 1 in 200,000 to 1 in 1 million T cells. Using immunoSEQ multiplex PCR, the repertoire was profiled, and TCRdb retains in-frame clones only, with some absent. This sample has approximately 91,000 clones, with roughly 77% found just once. Study-wide results and limits: Shared public clonotypes were rare, and on treatment they either got smaller or stayed the same.

Germline-derived CDR1 and CDR2 are SEHNR and FQNEAQ (reference sequence). CDR3 size: 15 residues. V shed 5 bases and J shed 10 bases, with 21 bases lying between them. This TCR was recovered from a human donor with chronic lymphocytic leukemia. This chain connects TRBV7-9 to TRBJ2-1, with a weak D call TRBD2 (6 bases). The sequencing used PBMCs, collected after 12 months of ibrutinib treatment. The CDR3 region is CASSQAGDPGDEQFF. The CDR3 region has the DNA TGTGCCAGCAGCCAAGCCGGGGACCCGGGAGACGAGCAGTTCTTC. Together with reference TRBV7-9 and TRBJ2-1, the CDR3 gives the full variable domain: DTGVSQNPRHKITKRGQNVTFRCDPISEHNRLYWYRQTLGQGPEFLTYFQNEAQLEKSRLLSDRFSAERPKGSFSTLEIQRTEQGDSAMYLCASSQAGDPGDEQFFGPGTRLTVL.